These 5 T cell receptor beta chains came from one sample sequenced in a study of identical twins. TCRdb used MiXCR to reprocess the 5' RACE reads, holding one entry per CDR3 protein. Found here are 240,000 or so distinct CDR3 sequences, roughly an eighth of them singletons; the top ten hold 3.5% to 4.5%. Separately, the same data were catalogued under a study of yellow fever vaccine responses in identical twins.

The sample was memory (CD45RO+) T cells sorted from blood. All receptors come from a woman younger than 35 in good health.

At least ten counts were recorded for this clonotype. The chain employs TRBV7-2 and TRBJ2-3; 10 bases are shared with TRBD2. After removal of 5 bases from V and 6 bases from J, the junction contained 11 bases not matched to a gene. CDR1 and CDR2 from the germline V gene are SGHTA and FQGNSA. The CDR3 is 16 amino acids. The chain's CDR3 is CASSPRTSGPKDTQYF. The CDR3 coding sequence is TGTGCCAGCAGCCCCCGGACTAGCGGCCCAAAGGATACGCAGTATTTT.

This clonotype was counted between two and nine times. The chain couples TRBV6-2 or TRBV6-3 to TRBJ2-1, with TRBD2 identical over 10 bases. The germline V gene has CDR1 MNHEY and CDR2 SVGEGT. Trimming removed 4 bases from V and 9 bases from J; junction bases left unmatched: 6. The CDR3 sequence is 14 residues long. CDR3 DNA: TGTGCCAGCAGTTTCAGCGGGGGGGCGTTTGAGCAGTTCTTC. Translated: CASSFSGGAFEQFF.

This clonotype has more than one count but fewer than ten. The chain couples TRBV9 to TRBJ2-3, with D unclear. Germline-derived CDR1 and CDR2 are SGDLS and YYNGEE. V gave up 4 bases and J gave up 3 bases, with 9 bases separating them. The CDR3 has 13 residues. CDR3 sequence: CASSPLSTDTQYF. DNA of the CDR3: TGTGCCAGCAGCCCCCTCAGTACAGATACGCAGTATTTT.

This chain uses TRBV25-1 with TRBJ1-2; TRBD1 might be the D (6 bases). Looked up from germline, CDR1 is MGHDK and CDR2 is SYGVNS. The germline V and J ends were trimmed by 3 bases and 5 bases, with 13 bases remaining between them. The CDR3 has 14 amino acids. CDR3 nucleotides: TGTGCCAGCAGTGACCACCTGGGGGCTTATGGCTACACCTTC. Its protein is CASSDHLGAYGYTF.

V and J are TRBV20-1 and TRBJ1-6, with D perhaps matching TRBD1 (6 bases). V was pared by 6 bases and J by 10 bases, with 22 bases between. The CDR3 runs to 15 residues. Germline lookup yields CDR1 DFQATT and CDR2 SNEGSKA (reference sequence). CDR3 sequence: CSASRAGAKGSPLHF. CDR3 nucleotides: TGCAGTGCCAGCCGGGCGGGGGCTAAAGGATCACCCCTCCACTTT.